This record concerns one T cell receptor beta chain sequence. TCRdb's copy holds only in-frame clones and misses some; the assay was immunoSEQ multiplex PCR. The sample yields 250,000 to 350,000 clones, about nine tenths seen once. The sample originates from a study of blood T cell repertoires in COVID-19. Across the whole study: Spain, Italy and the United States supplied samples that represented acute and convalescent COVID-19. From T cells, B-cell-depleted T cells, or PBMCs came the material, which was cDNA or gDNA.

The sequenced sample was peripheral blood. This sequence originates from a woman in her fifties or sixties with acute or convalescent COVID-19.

The CDR3 DNA reads as TGTGCCAGCAGCTCTCCGGGGACAGAAAAAAATTCACCCCTCCACTTT. Its translation: CASSSPGTEKNSPLHF. The chain is built from TRBV28 and TRBJ1-6; TRBD1 matches at 7 bases. This CDR3 contains 16 residues. In germline, CDR1 is MDHEN, CDR2 SYDVKM. With V trimmed by 6 bases and J by 7 bases, 12 bases remained unmatched.